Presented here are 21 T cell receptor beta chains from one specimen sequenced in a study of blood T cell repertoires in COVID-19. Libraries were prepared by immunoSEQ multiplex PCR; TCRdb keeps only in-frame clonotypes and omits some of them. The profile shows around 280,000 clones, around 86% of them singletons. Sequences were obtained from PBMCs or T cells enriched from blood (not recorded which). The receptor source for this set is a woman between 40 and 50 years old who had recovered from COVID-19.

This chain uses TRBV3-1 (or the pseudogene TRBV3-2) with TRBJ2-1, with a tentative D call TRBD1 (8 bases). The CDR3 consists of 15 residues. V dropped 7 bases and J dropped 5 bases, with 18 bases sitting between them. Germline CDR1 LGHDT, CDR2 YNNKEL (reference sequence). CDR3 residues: CASKPDRGGNNEQFF. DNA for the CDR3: TGTGCCAGCAAACCCGACAGGGGAGGGAACAATGAGCAGTTCTTC.

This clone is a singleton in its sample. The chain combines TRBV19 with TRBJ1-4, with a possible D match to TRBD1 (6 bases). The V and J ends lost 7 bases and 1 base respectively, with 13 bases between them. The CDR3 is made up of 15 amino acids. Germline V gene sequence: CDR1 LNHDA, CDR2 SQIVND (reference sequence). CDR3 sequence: CASKSQGITNEKLFF. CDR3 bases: TGTGCCAGTAAAAGCCAGGGGATAACTAATGAAAAACTGTTTTTT.

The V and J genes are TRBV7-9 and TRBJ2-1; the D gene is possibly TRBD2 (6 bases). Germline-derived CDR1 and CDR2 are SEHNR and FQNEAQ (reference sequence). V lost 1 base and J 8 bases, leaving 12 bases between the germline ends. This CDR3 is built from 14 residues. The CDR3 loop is CASSLVAGSYEQFF. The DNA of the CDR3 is TGTGCCAGCAGCTTAGTAGCCGGGAGCTATGAGCAGTTCTTC. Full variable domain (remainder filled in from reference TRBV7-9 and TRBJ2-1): DTGVSQNPRHKITKRGQNVTFRCDPISEHNRLYWYRQTLGQGPEFLTYFQNEAQLEKSRLLSDRFSAERPKGSFSTLEIQRTEQGDSAMYLCASSLVAGSYEQFFGPGTRLTVL.

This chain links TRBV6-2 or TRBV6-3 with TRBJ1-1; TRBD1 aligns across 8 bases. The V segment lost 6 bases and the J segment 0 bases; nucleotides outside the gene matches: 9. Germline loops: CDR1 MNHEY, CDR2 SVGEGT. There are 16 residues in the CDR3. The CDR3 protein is CASSDRGEGVNTEAFF. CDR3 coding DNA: TGTGCCAGCAGCGACAGGGGAGAGGGAGTGAACACTGAAGCTTTCTTT.

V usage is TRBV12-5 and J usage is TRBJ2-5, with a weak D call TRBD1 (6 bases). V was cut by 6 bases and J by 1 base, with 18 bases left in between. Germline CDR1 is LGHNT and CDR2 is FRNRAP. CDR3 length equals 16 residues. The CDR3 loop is CASGAGSGTRQETQYF. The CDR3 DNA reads TGTGCTAGTGGGGCGGGTTCCGGGACACGCCAAGAGACCCAGTACTTC.

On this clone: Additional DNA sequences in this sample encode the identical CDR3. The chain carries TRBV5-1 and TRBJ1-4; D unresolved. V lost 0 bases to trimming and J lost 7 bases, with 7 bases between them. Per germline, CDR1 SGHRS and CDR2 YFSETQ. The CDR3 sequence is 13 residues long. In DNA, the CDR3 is TGCGCCAGCAGCTTGGGTAGTGGTGAAAAACTGTTTTTT. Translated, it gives CASSLGSGEKLFF.

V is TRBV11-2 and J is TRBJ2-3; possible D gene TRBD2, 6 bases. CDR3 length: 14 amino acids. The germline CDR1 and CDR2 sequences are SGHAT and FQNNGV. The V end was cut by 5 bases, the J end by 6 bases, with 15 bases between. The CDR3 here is CASSATNGGDTQYF. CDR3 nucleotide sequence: TGTGCCAGCAGCGCGACCAATGGGGGGGATACGCAGTATTTT.

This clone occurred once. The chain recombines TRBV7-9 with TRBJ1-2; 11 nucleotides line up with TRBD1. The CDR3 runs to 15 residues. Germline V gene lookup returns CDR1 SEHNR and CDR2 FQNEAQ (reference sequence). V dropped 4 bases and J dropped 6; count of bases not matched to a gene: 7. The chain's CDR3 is CASSSPGQGVDGYTF. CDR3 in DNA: TGTGCCAGCAGCTCACCGGGACAGGGGGTAGATGGCTACACCTTC.

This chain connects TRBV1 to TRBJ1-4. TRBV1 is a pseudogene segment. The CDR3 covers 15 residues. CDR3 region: CTSSQDGARYRKLFF. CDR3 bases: TGCACCAGCAGCCAAGATGGAGCGAGGTACCGAAAACTGTTTTTT.

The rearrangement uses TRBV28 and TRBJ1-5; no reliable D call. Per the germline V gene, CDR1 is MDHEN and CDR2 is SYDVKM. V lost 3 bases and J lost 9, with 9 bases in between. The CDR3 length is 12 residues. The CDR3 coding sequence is TGTGCCAGCAGTTTCCGTGTTCGGCCCCAGCATTTT. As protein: CASSFRVRPQHF.

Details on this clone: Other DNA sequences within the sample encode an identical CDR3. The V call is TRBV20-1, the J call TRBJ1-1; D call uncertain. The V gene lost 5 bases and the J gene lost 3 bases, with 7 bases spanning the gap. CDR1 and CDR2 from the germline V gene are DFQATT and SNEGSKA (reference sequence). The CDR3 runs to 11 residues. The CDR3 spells CSASEDTEAFF. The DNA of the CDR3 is TGCAGTGCTTCAGAGGACACTGAAGCTTTCTTT.

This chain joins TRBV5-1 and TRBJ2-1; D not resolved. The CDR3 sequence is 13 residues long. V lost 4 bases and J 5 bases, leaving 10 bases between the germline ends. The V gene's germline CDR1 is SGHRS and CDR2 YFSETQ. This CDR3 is CASSPSPDNEQFF. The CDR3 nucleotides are TGCGCCAGCAGCCCGTCCCCTGACAATGAGCAGTTCTTC.

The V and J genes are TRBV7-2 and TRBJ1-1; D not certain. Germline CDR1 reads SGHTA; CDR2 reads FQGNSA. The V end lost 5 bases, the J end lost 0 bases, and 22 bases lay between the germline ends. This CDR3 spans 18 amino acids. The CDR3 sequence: CASSQRSSRRGLNTEAFF. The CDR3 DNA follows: TGTGCCAGCAGCCAGAGGTCATCCCGCCGAGGGTTGAACACTGAAGCTTTCTTT. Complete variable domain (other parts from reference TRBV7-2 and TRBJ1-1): GAGVSQSPSNKVTEKGKDVELRCDPISGHTALYWYRQSLGQGLEFLIYFQGNSAPDKSGLPSDRFSAERTGGSVSTLTIQRTQQEDSAVYLCASSQRSSRRGLNTEAFFGQGTRLTVV.

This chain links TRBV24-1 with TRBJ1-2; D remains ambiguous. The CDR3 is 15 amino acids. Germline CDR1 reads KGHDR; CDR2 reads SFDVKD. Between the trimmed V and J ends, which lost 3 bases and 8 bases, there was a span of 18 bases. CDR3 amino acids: CATSDPRGSNVGYTF. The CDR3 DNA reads TGTGCCACCAGTGATCCTCGGGGATCCAACGTCGGCTACACCTTC.

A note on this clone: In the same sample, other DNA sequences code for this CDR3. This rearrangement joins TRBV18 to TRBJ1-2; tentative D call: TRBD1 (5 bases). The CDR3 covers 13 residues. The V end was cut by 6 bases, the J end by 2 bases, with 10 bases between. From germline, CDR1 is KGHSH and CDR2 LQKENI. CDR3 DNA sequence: TGTGCCAGCTCCCCCGGGGGAAACTATGGCTACACCTTC. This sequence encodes CASSPGGNYGYTF.

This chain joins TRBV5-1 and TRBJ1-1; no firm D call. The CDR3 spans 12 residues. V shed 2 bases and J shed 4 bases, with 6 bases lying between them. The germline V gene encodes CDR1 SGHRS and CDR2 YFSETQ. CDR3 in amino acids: CASSLESTEAFF. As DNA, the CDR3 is TGCGCCAGCAGCTTAGAGAGCACTGAAGCTTTCTTT. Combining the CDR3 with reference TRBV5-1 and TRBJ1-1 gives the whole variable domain KAGVTQTPRYLIKTRGQQVTLSCSPISGHRSVSWYQQTPGQGLQFLFEYFSETQRNKGNFPGRFSGRQFSNSRSEMNVSTLELGDSALYLCASSLESTEAFFGQGTRLTVV.

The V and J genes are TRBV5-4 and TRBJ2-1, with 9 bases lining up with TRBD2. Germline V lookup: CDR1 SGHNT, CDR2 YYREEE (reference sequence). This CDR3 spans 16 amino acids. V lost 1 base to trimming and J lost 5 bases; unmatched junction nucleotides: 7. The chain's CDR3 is CASSLSAGGPHNEQFF. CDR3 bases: TGTGCCAGCAGCTTGTCGGCGGGAGGGCCCCACAATGAGCAGTTCTTC.

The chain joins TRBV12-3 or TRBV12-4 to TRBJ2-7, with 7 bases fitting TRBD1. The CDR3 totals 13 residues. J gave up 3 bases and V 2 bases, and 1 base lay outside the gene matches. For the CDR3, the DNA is TGTGCCAGCAGTTTAAGACAGGGCTACGAGCAGTACTTC. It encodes CASSLRQGYEQYF.

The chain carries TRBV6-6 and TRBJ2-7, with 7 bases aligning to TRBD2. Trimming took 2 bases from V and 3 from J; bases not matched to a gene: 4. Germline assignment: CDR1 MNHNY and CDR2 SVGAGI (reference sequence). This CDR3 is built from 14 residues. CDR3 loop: CASSYGDYLYEQYF. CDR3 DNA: TGTGCCAGCAGTTACGGGGACTACCTCTACGAGCAGTACTTC.

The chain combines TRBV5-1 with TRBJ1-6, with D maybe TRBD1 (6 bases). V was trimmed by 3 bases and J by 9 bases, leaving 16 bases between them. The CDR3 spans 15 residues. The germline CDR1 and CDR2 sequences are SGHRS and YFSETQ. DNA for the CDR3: TGCGCCAGCAGCTGGGAGACAGGCACGGGTTCACCCCTCCACTTT. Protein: CASSWETGTGSPLHF.

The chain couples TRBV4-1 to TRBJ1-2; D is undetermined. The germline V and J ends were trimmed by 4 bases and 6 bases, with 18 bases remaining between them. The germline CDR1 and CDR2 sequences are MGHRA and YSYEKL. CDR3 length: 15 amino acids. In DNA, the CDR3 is TGCGCCAGCAGCCCATTCTGGAGAGGGAGGGATGGCTACACCTTC. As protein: CASSPFWRGRDGYTF.